These T cell receptor beta chains were read from a single sample in a study of T cells in Graves' hyperthyroidism and ophthalmopathy. MiXCR, applied by TCRdb to the multiplex PCR reads, yields one record per CDR3 protein. The sample lists some 300,000 distinct CDR3 sequences, roughly 13% seen once, with roughly 7.9% in the top ten. The material sequenced was blood. The receptors derive from a woman between 40 and 50 years old with Graves' hyperthyroidism. The CDR3 runs from the conserved cysteine through the conserved F or W. Each record gives: D gene, J gene, V gene, clone size, CDR3 DNA, CDR3 protein. The D gene is left open where the match is weak. Clone size, where shown, is once, few, many, or a class for clones that have expanded.

TRBD2 TRBJ2-2 TRBV12-3/TRBV12-4 many TGTGCCAGCTCCAACCCGGGGCTAGCGGAAGTTTACGGGGAGCTGTTTTTT CASSNPGLAEVYGELFF
TRBD2 TRBJ2-2 TRBV6-1 many TGTGCCAGCACTAGCGGGAGAAGCGGGGAGCTGTTTTTT CASTSGRSGELFF
TRBD2 TRBJ2-3 TRBV7-2 many TGTGCCAGCAGCTTAGCGGCGGGAGGTGTGGATACGCAGTATTTT CASSLAAGGVDTQYF
TRBD1 TRBJ2-2 TRBV5-1 many TGCGCCAGCGGGACAGCGAACACCGGGGAGCTGTTTTTT CASGTANTGELFF
. TRBJ2-2 TRBV3-1 many TGTGCCAGCAGCCAGCGAGGGGCCGGGGAGCTGTTTTTT CASSQRGAGELFF
TRBD2 TRBJ2-1 TRBV20-1 many TGCAGTGCGGAGAGCGGGAAGCAGTTCTTC CSAESGKQFF
. TRBJ1-5 TRBV29-1 many TGCAGCGTTGACTCCGGGGGGGATCAGCCCCAGCATTTT CSVDSGGDQPQHF
. TRBJ1-1 TRBV5-4 many TGTGCCAGCAGCTTGTCTGGGGGGGCTGAAGCTTTCTTT CASSLSGGAEAFF
. TRBJ2-7 TRBV2 many TGTGCCAGCAGTGAAGTCTACGAGCAGTACTTC CASSEVYEQYF
TRBD1 TRBJ1-6 TRBV5-1 . TGCGCCAGCAGCTTGGGTATCATAGGACAGGGGAATTCACCCCTCCACTTT CASSLGIIGQGNSPLHF
. TRBJ1-1 TRBV11-3 many TGTGCCAGCAGCTTGGGGGGGACACAGAACACTGAAGCTTTCTTT CASSLGGTQNTEAFF
. TRBJ2-1 TRBV3-1 many TGTGCCAGCAGCCAAGGACTTAATTACAATGAGCAGTTCTTC CASSQGLNYNEQFF
TRBD1 TRBJ1-2 TRBV12-3/TRBV12-4 . TGTGCCAGCAGTCGTCTACAGGGGGAGGAGGGCTACACCTTC CASSRLQGEEGYTF
. TRBJ2-3 TRBV7-9 many TGTGCCAGCAGCTGGGACTGGGTCACAGATACGCAGTATTTT CASSWDWVTDTQYF
. TRBJ2-3 TRBV29-1 . TGCAGCGTTGGCTCCTATAGCACAGATACGCAGTATTTT CSVGSYSTDTQYF
TRBD1 TRBJ1-3 TRBV7-9 many TGTGCCAGCAGCTTACAACCGGGACAGGCTATCTCTGGAAACACCATATATTTT CASSLQPGQAISGNTIYF
. TRBJ1-1 TRBV14 . TGTGCCAGCAGCCAAACGGGACGCATGAACACTGAAGCTTTCTTT CASSQTGRMNTEAFF
TRBD1 TRBJ2-6 TRBV29-1 few TGCAGCGCGTTGACAGGGTGGGGGGCCAACGTCCTGACTTTC CSALTGWGANVLTF
. TRBJ1-2 TRBV27 few TGTGCCAGCAGTCCCCTACAGGAGACTAACTATGGCTACACCTTC CASSPLQETNYGYTF
. TRBJ2-6 TRBV6-4 . TGTGCCAGCAGTGAAACCGAGGGTGGGGCCAACGTCCTGACTTTC CASSETEGGANVLTF
. TRBJ2-7 TRBV10-3 . TGTGCCAGCACCAGGGGCAACGAGCAGTACTTC CASTRGNEQYF
. TRBJ2-5 TRBV5-1 few TGCGCCAGCAGCTTGGTCGGGACAAGACAAGAGACCCAGTACTTC CASSLVGTRQETQYF
. TRBJ2-3 TRBV2 many TGTGCCAGCAGTCTAAATTCTGTAGATACGCAGTATTTT CASSLNSVDTQYF
. TRBJ2-7 TRBV28 many TGTGCCAGCAGCCCCTGGGGCAGCCGCTCCTACGAGCAGTACTTC CASSPWGSRSYEQYF
. TRBJ1-4 TRBV12-3/TRBV12-4 many TGTGCCAGCAGCCACCAACGGCGTGAAAAACTGTTTTTT CASSHQRREKLFF
. TRBJ1-1 TRBV12-3/TRBV12-4 many TGTGCCAGCAGTTGGGGCACTGAAGCTTTCTTT CASSWGTEAFF
. TRBJ2-3 TRBV11-2 many TGTGCCAGCAGCGAATACCGGGACACCAGAGGGGATACGCAGTATTTT CASSEYRDTRGDTQYF
TRBD1 TRBJ2-1 TRBV20-1 . TGCAGTGCGAGGGGGTCTAGGGGGCATTACAATGAGCAGTTCTTC CSARGSRGHYNEQFF
. TRBJ1-1 TRBV28 many TGTGCCAGCAGTTTATGGTCAGGGTCGATCGGAACTGAAGCTTTCTTT CASSLWSGSIGTEAFF
TRBD1 TRBJ2-5 TRBV5-1 many TGCGCCAGCAGACTCACAGGGGGCATGGGGGAGACCCAGTACTTC CASRLTGGMGETQYF
. TRBJ1-4 TRBV28 many TGTGCCAGCAGTTCCGGGACAAGAAATAATGAAAAACTGTTTTTT CASSSGTRNNEKLFF
. TRBJ1-1 TRBV20-1 many TGCAGTGCTGGAGACAGGAGGGTGAACACTGAAGCTTTCTTT CSAGDRRVNTEAFF
. TRBJ1-1 TRBV6-1 many TGTGCCAGCAGTCCTGCGGAGGGGTGGGCTGAAGCTTTCTTT CASSPAEGWAEAFF
TRBD2 TRBJ2-7 TRBV7-6 . TGTGCCAGCAGCTTAGGGACCCCCCCGACTAGCGGGGGCCTGGGGGAGCAGTACTTC CASSLGTPPTSGGLGEQYF